Listed below are T cell receptor beta chains from one sample, sequenced in a study of blood T cell repertoires in COVID-19. Clones were sequenced by immunoSEQ multiplex PCR, and TCRdb holds only the in-frame ones, with some missing. The sample yields roughly 200,000 clones, 88% seen once. The sequencing input was peripheral blood. These receptors were collected from a man aged 65 to 85 with acute or convalescent COVID-19. The CDR3 runs from the conserved cysteine through the conserved F or W. Each record gives: V gene, D gene, J gene, clone size, CDR3 protein, CDR3 DNA. The D gene is left open where the match is weak. Clone sizes are given selectively: once, few, many, or a class where the clone is expanded.

V gene: TRBV4-1; D gene: .; J gene: TRBJ1-6; clone size: .; CDR3 protein: CASSQDADSPLHF; CDR3 DNA: TGCGCCAGCAGCCAAGATGCAGATTCACCCCTCCACTTT
V gene: TRBV7-9; D gene: .; J gene: TRBJ2-7; clone size: .; CDR3 protein: CASSLSGGNYEQYF; CDR3 DNA: TGTGCCAGCAGCTTATCAGGCGGGAACTACGAGCAGTACTTC
V gene: TRBV7-2; D gene: .; J gene: TRBJ1-1; clone size: .; CDR3 protein: CASSLWGENTEAFF; CDR3 DNA: TGTGCCAGCAGCTTATGGGGAGAGAACACTGAAGCTTTCTTT
V gene: TRBV3-1/TRBV3-2; D gene: .; J gene: TRBJ2-1; clone size: .; CDR3 protein: CASAKDFKNEQFF; CDR3 DNA: TGTGCCAGCGCCAAAGACTTCAAGAATGAGCAGTTCTTC
V gene: TRBV28; D gene: TRBD1; J gene: TRBJ2-7; clone size: .; CDR3 protein: CASRTFLGQGSYEQYF; CDR3 DNA: TGTGCCAGCAGAACCTTTCTGGGACAGGGGTCCTACGAGCAGTACTTC
V gene: TRBV18; D gene: TRBD1; J gene: TRBJ2-1; clone size: .; CDR3 protein: CASSPGQGIGNEQFF; CDR3 DNA: TGTGCCAGCTCACCGGGACAGGGTATTGGGAATGAGCAGTTCTTC
V gene: TRBV25-1; D gene: .; J gene: TRBJ2-7; clone size: .; CDR3 protein: CASSPLEGPAYEQYF; CDR3 DNA: TGTGCCAGCAGTCCTCTTGAGGGCCCAGCCTACGAGCAGTACTTC
V gene: TRBV19; D gene: .; J gene: TRBJ2-4; clone size: .; CDR3 protein: CASSIKRGFGAKNIQYF; CDR3 DNA: TGTGCCAGTAGCATAAAAAGGGGATTCGGAGCCAAAAACATTCAGTACTTC
V gene: TRBV25-1; D gene: TRBD1; J gene: TRBJ1-2; clone size: .; CDR3 protein: CASSLTGQGTIRDGYTF; CDR3 DNA: TGTGCCAGCAGTCTTACGGGACAGGGCACAATTCGGGATGGCTACACCTTC
V gene: TRBV19; D gene: TRBD2; J gene: TRBJ2-3; clone size: .; CDR3 protein: CASTSRTSGDTDTQYF; CDR3 DNA: TGTGCCAGTACCTCCCGGACTAGCGGAGACACAGATACGCAGTATTTT
V gene: TRBV19; D gene: TRBD1; J gene: TRBJ1-5; clone size: .; CDR3 protein: CASSMGAGGSNQPQHF; CDR3 DNA: TGTGCCAGTAGTATGGGGGCAGGGGGTAGCAATCAGCCCCAGCATTTT
V gene: TRBV5-4; D gene: TRBD1; J gene: TRBJ2-4; clone size: .; CDR3 protein: CASSSTGQNIQYF; CDR3 DNA: TGTGCCAGCAGCTCGACAGGGCAAAACATTCAGTACTTC
V gene: TRBV24-1; D gene: .; J gene: TRBJ2-1; clone size: once; CDR3 protein: CATSDLQFPNEQFF; CDR3 DNA: TGTGCCACCAGTGATTTGCAGTTCCCGAATGAGCAGTTCTTC
V gene: TRBV5-5; D gene: TRBD2; J gene: TRBJ2-1; clone size: .; CDR3 protein: CASSSVVAGGRNEQFF; CDR3 DNA: TGTGCCAGCAGCTCAGTTGTAGCGGGAGGGAGGAATGAGCAGTTCTTC
V gene: TRBV29-1; D gene: TRBD1; J gene: TRBJ1-2; clone size: .; CDR3 protein: CSVVLGQGANYGYTF; CDR3 DNA: TGCAGCGTCGTCCTGGGACAGGGGGCTAACTATGGCTACACCTTC
V gene: TRBV7-3; D gene: .; J gene: TRBJ1-1; clone size: few; CDR3 protein: CASSLSQSNTEAFF; CDR3 DNA: TGTGCCAGCAGCTTATCTCAGTCTAACACTGAAGCTTTCTTT
V gene: TRBV6-1; D gene: .; J gene: TRBJ1-2; clone size: .; CDR3 protein: CASSEQVGRQPANYGYTF; CDR3 DNA: TGTGCCAGCAGTGAACAGGTCGGAAGGCAGCCCGCTAACTATGGCTACACCTTC
V gene: TRBV9; D gene: .; J gene: TRBJ2-7; clone size: .; CDR3 protein: CASSEGTTLGEQYF; CDR3 DNA: TGTGCCAGCAGCGAGGGGACAACGCTCGGGGAGCAGTACTTC
V gene: TRBV6-5; D gene: TRBD1; J gene: TRBJ1-5; clone size: .; CDR3 protein: CASSCRQGSCRPQHF; CDR3 DNA: TGTGCCAGCAGTTGCCGACAGGGTTCTTGTCGGCCCCAGCATTTT
V gene: TRBV3-1/TRBV3-2; D gene: .; J gene: TRBJ2-7; clone size: .; CDR3 protein: CASSPRGEVDEQYF; CDR3 DNA: TGTGCCAGCAGCCCTCGGGGTGAGGTAGACGAGCAGTACTTC
V gene: TRBV7-9; D gene: .; J gene: TRBJ2-5; clone size: .; CDR3 protein: CASSSLTAAQETQYF; CDR3 DNA: TGTGCCAGCAGCTCCTTGACAGCAGCCCAAGAGACCCAGTACTTC
V gene: TRBV28; D gene: .; J gene: TRBJ1-3; clone size: .; CDR3 protein: CASSSRVFTGNTIYF; CDR3 DNA: TGTGCCAGCAGTTCCAGGGTGTTTACTGGAAACACCATATATTTT
V gene: TRBV7-2; D gene: .; J gene: TRBJ2-3; clone size: .; CDR3 protein: CASSLVGSSTDTQYF; CDR3 DNA: TGTGCCAGCAGCTTGGTCGGGAGTAGCACAGATACGCAGTATTTT
V gene: TRBV4-1; D gene: TRBD1; J gene: TRBJ1-3; clone size: few; CDR3 protein: CASGSQGAGGNTIYF; CDR3 DNA: TGCGCCAGCGGGTCACAGGGGGCTGGAGGAAACACCATATATTTT
V gene: TRBV7-3; D gene: TRBD1; J gene: TRBJ1-1; clone size: .; CDR3 protein: CASRTGTGNTEAFF; CDR3 DNA: TGTGCCAGCAGGACCGGGACAGGGAACACTGAAGCTTTCTTT
V gene: TRBV5-4; D gene: .; J gene: TRBJ1-2; clone size: .; CDR3 protein: CASSPTGDFSYGYTF; CDR3 DNA: TGTGCCAGCAGCCCAACAGGAGATTTCTCCTATGGCTACACCTTC
V gene: TRBV18; D gene: .; J gene: TRBJ1-2; clone size: .; CDR3 protein: CASSPEQGRYGYTF; CDR3 DNA: TGTGCCAGCTCACCAGAGCAGGGAAGGTATGGCTACACCTTC